This passage covers 32 T cell receptor beta chains from one sample sequenced in a study of molecular identifiers for immune sequencing clone quantification (dated by TCRdb to the late 2010s). Library preparation used PCR. Sequencing took place on an Illumina HiSeq 4000. The public reads were reanalyzed by TCRdb: fastp trimming at Q25, MiXCR alignment, in-frame beta chains only. Each entry is one CDR3 protein sequence, shown with its most common DNA and genes. The sample contains about half a million distinct CDR3 sequences, 20% to 25% of them found a single time. The top ten clonotypes cover around 0.84% of the sample. What was sequenced was naive CD8+ T cells from blood, with Jurkat cell RNA spiked in. Taken with the paper, the label for cell subset or site translates to: FACS-sorted CD8+CD4-CCR7+CD45RA+ naive T cells. These receptors came from a human donor in good health. Some libraries in this study had Jurkat cell RNA spiked in.

In this sample, this clonotype turned up many times. This chain uses TRBV29-1 with TRBJ2-3, with TRBD2 matching over 11 bases. The CDR3 length is 17 residues. V shed 3 bases, J shed 4 bases, and the junction held 12 bases outside the gene matches. In germline, CDR1 is SQVTM, CDR2 ANQGSEA. DNA of the CDR3: TGCAGCGTTGACGTCCCGACTAGCGGGAATTGGCCAGATACGCAGTATTTT. It translates to CSVDVPTSGNWPDTQYF.

This clonotype turned up a few times. The chain has TRBV20-1 and TRBJ1-5, with D uncertain. The CDR3 is 16 residues long. Between the trimmed V and J ends, which lost 0 bases and 0 bases, there was a span of 12 bases. Looked up from germline, CDR1 is DFQATT and CDR2 is SNEGSKA (reference sequence). As DNA, the CDR3 is TGCAGTGCTAGAGAGATGAGTGATAATAGCAATCAGCCCCAGCATTTT. Translation gives CSAREMSDNSNQPQHF.

This clonotype showed up just a few times. CDR3 sequence: CASSLRGLAGVEQYF. The CDR3 DNA reads as TGTGCCAGCAGCTTAAGAGGACTAGCGGGAGTCGAGCAGTACTTC. This chain connects TRBV13 to TRBJ2-7, with 13 bases fitting TRBD2. V shed 2 bases, J shed 6 bases, and the junction held 4 bases outside the gene matches. Germline V lookup: CDR1 PRHDT, CDR2 FYEKMQ (reference sequence). The CDR3 has 15 residues.

This clonotype was counted at least ten times. This sequence joins TRBV6-2 or TRBV6-3 and TRBJ2-3; 7 bases align to TRBD1. With 6 bases clipped from V and 4 bases from J, the junction kept 7 bases outside the gene matches. This CDR3 region has 14 residues. Germline CDR1 and CDR2: MNHEY and SVGEGT. This chain's CDR3 is CASSDRESADTQYF. In DNA, the CDR3 is TGTGCCAGCAGCGACAGGGAGTCCGCAGATACGCAGTATTTT.

This clonotype was seen at least ten times. The chain carries TRBV7-9 and TRBJ2-7, with D possibly matching TRBD2 (5 bases). Germline V CDR1 and CDR2: SEHNR, FQNEAQ (reference sequence). This CDR3 is 13 amino acids long. Trimming stripped 4 bases from V and 4 bases from J, with 11 bases between. As DNA, the CDR3 is TGTGCCAGCAGCTCGGACTCACCTTACGAGCAGTACTTC. Translation: CASSSDSPYEQYF.

Only a few counts were recorded for this clonotype. The V gene is TRBV21-1, the J gene TRBJ2-2; TRBD1 is the table's D call, not checked against the DNA. TRBV21-1 is tagged as a pseudogene. This CDR3 region has 19 residues. As DNA, the CDR3 is TGTGCCAGCAGCAAAAAAGAACAGGGGTCCATGGGTTACACCGGGGAGCTGTTTTTT. This translates into CASSKKEQGSMGYTGELFF.

About this clonotype: A much larger clone differs from this one at a single base, so this may be a read error. This chain uses TRBV30 with TRBJ1-1; D is unclear. Per the germline V gene, CDR1 is GTSNPN and CDR2 is SVGIG (reference sequence). The CDR3 totals 13 residues. The DNA for the CDR3 is TGTGCCCGGAGTGGGTCAGGGAACACTGAAGCTTTCTTT. This gives the protein CARSGSGNTEAFF.

The V call is TRBV4-3, the J call TRBJ2-7; 8 bases map to TRBD1. With V trimmed by 3 bases and J by 4 bases, 8 bases remained unmatched. CDR1 and CDR2 from the germline V gene are LGHNA and YSLEER. The CDR3 has 15 amino acids. The CDR3 loop reads CASSHGRRGLYEQYF. CDR3 bases: TGCGCCAGCAGCCACGGGCGCAGGGGGCTGTACGAGCAGTACTTC.

This clonotype came up a few times. A read error is possible here, since a much larger clone lies one base away. The chain links TRBV6-5 to TRBJ1-2, with D perhaps TRBD1 (6 bases). In germline, CDR1 is MNHEY, CDR2 SVGAGI. The CDR3 consists of 15 residues. Trimming took off 8 bases at V and 3 bases at J, with 19 bases between the two ends. CDR3 sequence reads: CASGPQAQGYYGYTF. CDR3 DNA: TGTGCCAGCGGTCCCCAAGCCCAGGGGTACTATGGCTACACCTTC.

This clonotype was recorded only once. A much larger clone lies one base from this, so it may be a read error. V and J are TRBV6-5 and TRBJ2-1; 14 bases align to TRBD2. This CDR3 contains 14 residues. Per the germline V gene, CDR1 is MNHEY and CDR2 is SVGAGI. CDR3 region: CASSKTSGRAPHSF. The CDR3 coding sequence is TGTGCCAGCAGCAAGACTAGCGGGAGGGCCCCCCACTCCTTT.

This clonotype was observed a few times. J is TRBJ2-2 and V is TRBV6-5; 11 positions match TRBD1. CDR3 length equals 13 residues. The germline V gene encodes CDR1 MNHEY and CDR2 SVGAGI. Losses at the gene ends were 8 bases for V and 4 bases for J; bases not matched to a gene: 0. The CDR3 is CASGTGGTGELFF. As DNA, the CDR3 is TGTGCCAGCGGGACAGGGGGCACCGGGGAGCTGTTTTTT.

In regard to this clonotype: A much larger clone differs from this one at a single base, so this may be a read error. This chain connects TRBV20-1 to TRBJ2-3; D remains ambiguous. The CDR3 is 15 residues long. From germline, CDR1 is DFQATT and CDR2 SNEGSKA (reference sequence). For the CDR3, the DNA is TGCGGTGCTAGAGACATGGTTAAGAGCACAGATACGCAGTATTTT. Its protein is CGARDMVKSTDTQYF.

This clonotype was observed many times. The chain is built from TRBV19 and TRBJ2-3; no clear D. V was clipped by 5 bases and J by 0 bases, with 6 bases between them. The CDR3 runs to 13 residues. In germline, CDR1 is LNHDA, CDR2 SQIVND (reference sequence). The CDR3 reads CASSASSTDTQYF. CDR3 nucleotide sequence: TGTGCCAGTAGTGCATCTAGCACAGATACGCAGTATTTT.

The chain couples TRBV23-1 to TRBJ2-7, with 8 nucleotides matching TRBD1. TRBV23-1 is an ORF, and what it does is uncertain. There are 15 residues in the CDR3. V lost 4 bases, J lost 4 bases, and 9 bases stayed unmatched. In nucleotides, the CDR3 is TGCGCCAGCAGTCCTACCGGGACAGGAGGATACGAGCAGTACTTC. Amino acids: CASSPTGTGGYEQYF.

This chain uses TRBV4-3 with TRBJ1-6; D unresolved. In germline, CDR1 is LGHNA, CDR2 YSLEER. This CDR3 is 17 amino acids long. Trimming removed 1 base from V and 1 base from J, with 11 bases in between. CDR3 nucleotides: TGCGCCAGCAGCCAAGGGGCAGAGGGATCCTATAATTCACCCCTCCACTTT. Translating it yields CASSQGAEGSYNSPLHF.

The table lists this clonotype with a few counts. The J gene is TRBJ2-5, the V gene TRBV7-6, with TRBD2 matching 7 bases. This CDR3 comprises 14 residues. Germline trimming cut 1 base from V and 14 bases from J; bases unmatched to any gene: 13. Germline CDR1 reads SGHVS; CDR2 reads FNYEAQ. This chain's CDR3 is CASSLDGGGAFLYF. CDR3 bases: TGTGCCAGCAGCTTAGATGGCGGGGGTGCTTTCCTTTACTTC.

The table lists this clonotype with a few counts. The V call is TRBV5-1, the J call TRBJ1-2; D possibly corresponds to TRBD1 (6 bases). V was cut by 2 bases and J by 6 bases, with 8 bases left in between. Germline loops: CDR1 SGHRS, CDR2 YFSETQ. CDR3 length equals 12 residues. CDR3 region: CASSLTGNGYTF. CDR3 coding DNA: TGCGCCAGCAGCTTAACAGGGAATGGCTACACCTTC.

In its sample, this clonotype was seen many times. The chain recombines TRBV7-9 with TRBJ2-2; possibly TRBD2 for D (6 bases). The CDR3 spans 17 residues. Per germline, CDR1 SEHNR and CDR2 FQNEAQ (reference sequence). V was pared by 4 bases and J by 0 bases, with 15 bases between. This chain's CDR3 is CASSSSQRVTNTGELFF. CDR3 nucleotide sequence: TGTGCCAGCAGCTCGTCTCAGCGGGTCACGAACACCGGGGAGCTGTTTTTT.

Concerning this clonotype itself: A read error may explain this, as a much larger clone is one base away. The CDR3 sequence is CASRLGGPGAFF. The CDR3 DNA sequence: TGTGCCAGCAGATTGGGGGGCCCTGGAGCTTTCTTT. J is TRBJ1-1 and V is TRBV12-3 or TRBV12-4; D possibly corresponds to TRBD1 (6 bases). Trimming pared 6 bases from V and 10 bases from J, leaving 15 bases between. The length of the CDR3 is 12 residues.

This clonotype was counted only a few times. V usage is TRBV23-1 and J usage is TRBJ2-1; D is perhaps TRBD1 or TRBD2 (5 bases each). TRBV23-1 is marked as an open reading frame, function uncertain. The CDR3 sequence is 18 residues long. Trimming removed 2 bases at V and 1 base at J, with 18 bases between. CDR3 loop: CASSQTLPRDRSYNEQFF. The CDR3 DNA reads TGCGCCAGCAGTCAAACCCTCCCCCGGGACCGATCCTACAATGAGCAGTTCTTC.

This clonotype was seen ten or more times. The rearrangement uses TRBV12-3 or TRBV12-4 and TRBJ2-6; D is uncertain. V was trimmed by 2 bases and J by 0 bases, leaving 5 bases between them. The CDR3 contains 15 residues. The CDR3 loop reads CASSLWLSGANVLTF. The CDR3 DNA sequence: TGTGCCAGCAGTTTATGGCTCTCTGGGGCCAACGTCCTGACTTTC.

This clonotype showed up many times. The rearrangement links TRBV30 to TRBJ1-5, with D maybe TRBD1 (5 bases). This CDR3 is 13 amino acids long. CDR1 is GTSNPN, CDR2 SVGIG, per germline (reference sequence). Trimming cost V 2 bases and J 7 bases, with 12 bases left between them. For the CDR3, the DNA is TGTGCCTGGAGTTTAGGGGCCGGGCAGCCCCAGCATTTT. Translating gives CAWSLGAGQPQHF.

The V and J genes are TRBV5-3 and TRBJ1-1, with D possibly TRBD1 on 5 matching bases. TRBV5-3 is known as an ORF, though its function is uncertain. The CDR3 is made up of 13 amino acids. Trimming took off 8 bases at V and 4 bases at J, with 15 bases between the two ends. Here the CDR3 DNA reads TGTGCCAGCAGCCCCGGGGCGTCCACTGAAGCTTTCTTT. The encoded protein is CASSPGASTEAFF.

The CDR3 DNA reads TGTGCCAGCAGCTTAGCCACGGACTACTACGAGCAGTACTTC. This codes for CASSLATDYYEQYF. J is TRBJ2-7 and V is TRBV7-2, with D maybe TRBD2 (6 bases). The V gene lost 0 bases and the J gene lost 3 bases, with 9 bases spanning the gap. The CDR3 contains 14 residues. CDR1 and CDR2 from the germline V gene are SGHTA and FQGNSA.

This clonotype was seen ten or more times. The gene calls are TRBV4-3 and TRBJ1-1; 10 bases line up with TRBD1. The V gene end was trimmed by 5 bases and the J gene end by 7 bases; junction bases not matched to a gene: 7. This CDR3 has 14 amino acids. The germline V gene encodes CDR1 LGHNA and CDR2 YSLEER. For the CDR3, the DNA is TGCGCCAGCAGCTACGACAGGGGGCAAGGTGAAGCTTTCTTT. It codes for CASSYDRGQGEAFF.

This clonotype was seen many times. This chain links TRBV4-1 with TRBJ1-3; D unclear. The germline V gene has CDR1 MGHRA and CDR2 YSYEKL. Between the trimmed V and J ends, which lost 3 bases and 3 bases, there was a span of 15 bases. This CDR3 has 16 amino acids. CDR3 sequence reads: CASSQLNKVDGNTIYF. CDR3 nucleotides: TGCGCCAGCAGCCAGCTAAATAAGGTCGATGGAAACACCATATATTTT.

In DNA, the CDR3 is TGTGCCAGCAGTTTACAACTAGCGGGAGTCCATGAGCAGTTCTTC. It is translated as CASSLQLAGVHEQFF. The chain couples TRBV28 to TRBJ2-1; 11 bases fit TRBD2. Per germline, CDR1 MDHEN and CDR2 SYDVKM. Trimming at V came to 2 bases and at J to 8 bases, leaving 5 bases not matched to a gene. This CDR3 region has 15 residues.

This clonotype has a handful of counts. This chain links TRBV19 with TRBJ1-5; unclear D gene. The CDR3 extends over 14 amino acids. The V gene's germline CDR1 is LNHDA and CDR2 SQIVND (reference sequence). The V end lost 10 bases, the J end lost 2 bases, and 15 bases lay between the germline ends. In nucleotides, the CDR3 is TGTGCCACCCGAGAGGGCAGTGGCAATCAGCCCCAGCATTTT. Encoded protein: CATREGSGNQPQHF.

There are a few counts of this clonotype. V and J are TRBV30 and TRBJ2-1; 7 bases align to TRBD2. The V segment lost 3 bases and the J segment 9 bases; nucleotides outside the gene matches: 8. CDR3 length equals 13 residues. Germline lookup yields CDR1 GTSNPN and CDR2 SVGIG (reference sequence). The CDR3 DNA follows: TGTGCCTGGAGCGTTATCGGGGGGAGTGAGCAGTTCTTC. It codes for CAWSVIGGSEQFF.

This clonotype was observed many times. V gene TRBV6-5 combines with J gene TRBJ1-2; D possibly corresponds to TRBD1 (5 bases). The V gene's germline CDR1 is MNHEY and CDR2 SVGAGI. The CDR3 has 12 residues. V lost 2 bases to trimming and J lost 7 bases, with 8 bases between them. The chain's CDR3 is CASSYGAAGYTF. The CDR3 DNA reads as TGTGCCAGCAGTTACGGGGCAGCTGGCTACACCTTC.

This clonotype has at least ten counts. V gene TRBV27 combines with J gene TRBJ1-5, with D maybe TRBD1 (5 bases). V was clipped by 4 bases and J by 6 bases, with 10 bases between them. This CDR3 has 13 residues. The germline V gene has CDR1 MNHEY and CDR2 SMNVEV (reference sequence). CDR3 sequence reads: CASSWGGGQPQHF. For the CDR3, the DNA is TGTGCCAGCAGTTGGGGGGGAGGTCAGCCCCAGCATTTT.

This clonotype was detected only a few times. The chain carries TRBV7-3 and TRBJ2-1, with 9 bases identical to TRBD2. The CDR3 has 17 amino acids. The trim removed 2 bases at V and 0 bases at J, leaving 5 bases unmatched. Germline values: CDR1 SGHTA, CDR2 FQGTGA. CDR3 sequence reads: CASSLGLALSSYNEQFF. In DNA form, the CDR3 reads TGTGCCAGCAGCTTAGGACTAGCGCTTAGCTCCTACAATGAGCAGTTCTTC.